This passage covers 16 T cell receptor beta chains from one sample sequenced in a study of a mutant IDH1 vaccine in newly diagnosed glioma. Only in-frame clones appear in the TCRdb table, and some are missing; sequencing was by immunoSEQ multiplex PCR. Of under 60,000 clones detected, about 79% appear once; the ten largest clones hold 9% to 15%. The time point was: week 35, safety follow-up. Mutant IDH1 20-mer peptide, at 300 ug, made up each vaccine dose, with topical imiquimod. Their antigen targets remain unknown. Here the sequenced sample was PBMCs, taken from a glioma patient whose treatment included an IDH1 peptide vaccine. The origin of the receptors is a man aged 35-49 years with glioma.

The chain combines TRBV5-1 with TRBJ1-1; D is unclear. Trimming took 4 bases from V and 7 from J, leaving 14 bases between them. The CDR3 runs 13 residues. Per the germline V gene, CDR1 is SGHRS and CDR2 is YFSETQ. As DNA, the CDR3 is TGCGCCAGCAGCAGAGAACGGACGGGTGAAGCTTTCTTT. Translating gives CASSRERTGEAFF.

The rearrangement links TRBV2 to TRBJ1-5, with D perhaps TRBD1 (6 bases). Trimming removed 6 bases from V and 6 bases from J, with 18 bases in between. Germline V gene data show CDR1 as SNHLY and CDR2 as FYNNEI. This CDR3 comprises 15 residues. The CDR3 DNA sequence: TGTGCCAGCAGAAAACCCGGGACAAGAGGTCAGCCCCAGCATTTT. This sequence encodes CASRKPGTRGQPQHF. Full variable domain (missing parts from reference TRBV2 and TRBJ1-5): EPEVTQTPSHQVTQMGQEVILRCVPISNHLYFYWYRQILGQKVEFLVSFYNNEISEKSEIFDDQFSVERPDGSNFTLKIRSTKLEDSAMYFCASRKPGTRGQPQHFGDGTRLSIL.

The chain has TRBV27 and TRBJ1-1; 7 bases map to TRBD1. The germline V gene encodes CDR1 MNHEY and CDR2 SMNVEV (reference sequence). This CDR3 spans 12 amino acids. With 3 bases clipped from V and 7 bases from J, the junction kept 2 bases outside the gene matches. CDR3 protein: CASSFRQGEAFF. The CDR3 DNA follows: TGTGCCAGCAGTTTCCGACAGGGTGAAGCTTTCTTT.

This chain uses TRBV19 with TRBJ1-3, with D perhaps matching TRBD1 (5 bases). The CDR3 runs 16 residues. Germline V gene lookup returns CDR1 LNHDA and CDR2 SQIVND (reference sequence). The ends were cut back, 10 bases at V and 0 bases at J, with 19 bases in the middle. The CDR3 DNA sequence: TGTGCCACTAGATCGGGGCGGACCGACTCTGGAAACACCATATATTTT. This sequence encodes CATRSGRTDSGNTIYF.

The V call is TRBV6-5, the J call TRBJ2-5, with 13 positions matching TRBD2. Near its end, the DNA agrees better with TRBJ2-7, so the J call may be wrong. Looked up from germline, CDR1 is MNHEY and CDR2 is SVGAGI. The CDR3 covers 15 residues. CDR3 amino acids: CASRIGTSGIYEQYF. The CDR3 DNA sequence: TGTGCCAGCAGGATTGGGACTAGCGGGATCTACGAGCAGTACTTC.

This chain uses TRBV7-8 with TRBJ2-7; TRBD1 matches at 10 bases. The CDR3 extends over 16 amino acids. CDR1 is SGHVS, CDR2 FQNEAQ, per germline. J lost 2 bases, V lost 3 bases, and 7 bases had no gene match. The CDR3 sequence is CASSFPGQGGTYEQYF. CDR3 DNA: TGTGCCAGCAGCTTTCCAGGACAGGGGGGCACCTACGAGCAGTACTTC.

In this sample, this clone turned up once. This rearrangement joins TRBV2 to TRBJ1-2; D may be TRBD1 (6 bases). With 6 bases removed from V and 5 bases from J, the gap between germline ends came to 10 bases. Germline V gene data show CDR1 as SNHLY and CDR2 as FYNNEI. This CDR3 is 12 amino acids long. The CDR3 sequence: CASRATGYGYTF. The CDR3 coding sequence is TGTGCCAGCAGGGCCACAGGGTATGGCTACACCTTC. The variable domain in full, with the rest retrieved from reference TRBV2 and TRBJ1-2, is EPEVTQTPSHQVTQMGQEVILRCVPISNHLYFYWYRQILGQKVEFLVSFYNNEISEKSEIFDDQFSVERPDGSNFTLKIRSTKLEDSAMYFCASRATGYGYTFGSGTRLTVV.

The rearrangement uses TRBV14 and TRBJ2-2, with 10 bases that match TRBD2. The CDR3 totals 19 residues. Germline V CDR1 and CDR2: SGHDN, FVKESK. V gave up 4 bases and J gave up 2 bases; unmatched junction bases: 13. The CDR3 sequence is CASSPLGAGGPYNTGELFF. The DNA for the CDR3 is TGTGCCAGCAGCCCATTAGGAGCGGGAGGGCCTTACAACACCGGGGAGCTGTTTTTT.

The chain has TRBV15 and TRBJ1-1; D is unclear. V was shortened by 0 bases and J by 8 bases, with 10 bases between the two germline ends. From germline, CDR1 is LNHNV and CDR2 YYDKDF (reference sequence). The CDR3 has 13 amino acids. The CDR3 DNA reads TGTGCCACCAGCAGAGAACAGCTACAAGAAGCTTTCTTT. It yields the protein CATSREQLQEAFF.

For this clone: This same CDR3 is encoded by further DNA sequences in the sample. The chain couples TRBV6-5 to TRBJ1-2; perhaps TRBD1 as D (5 bases). In germline, CDR1 is MNHEY, CDR2 SVGAGI. The CDR3 length is 13 residues. The V end lost 10 bases, the J end lost 2 bases, and 14 bases lay between the germline ends. The CDR3, as DNA: TGTGCCACCACGGGACGGCTAAACTATGGCTACACCTTC. It encodes CATTGRLNYGYTF.

This clone appeared a few times. This chain joins TRBV5-6 and TRBJ1-4, with D perhaps TRBD1 (6 bases). Germline lookup yields CDR1 SGHDT and CDR2 YYEEEE. This CDR3 is 12 amino acids long. Trimming shortened V by 8 bases and J by 3 bases, and 8 bases separated the two germline ends. This chain's CDR3 is CASGTSNEKLFF. Written as DNA, the CDR3 is TGTGCCAGTGGGACATCTAATGAAAAACTGTTTTTT.

This clone was observed a single time. The gene calls are TRBV10-3 and TRBJ1-4; TRBD1 is a possible D gene (5 bases). The CDR3 is 16 residues long. Germline V CDR1 and CDR2: ENHRY, SYGVKD. The germline V and J ends were trimmed by 2 bases and 3 bases, with 13 bases remaining between them. The CDR3 DNA is TGTGCCATCAGTGAGGGAGCCGAACAGGCTAATGAAAAACTGTTTTTT. Encoded protein: CAISEGAEQANEKLFF.

This clone came up a few times. The chain couples TRBV4-2 to TRBJ1-6; 9 bases match TRBD1. With V trimmed by 8 bases and J by 10 bases, 6 bases remained unmatched. This CDR3 region has 13 residues. Per the germline V gene, CDR1 is LGHNA and CDR2 is YNFKEQ. CDR3 coding DNA: TGTGCCAGCTCCGGACAGGGGAAATCACCCCTCCACTTT. Its translation is CASSGQGKSPLHF.

This chain connects TRBV9 to TRBJ2-1, with 8 nucleotides matching TRBD2. The CDR3 loop spans 15 amino acids. Looked up from germline, CDR1 is SGDLS and CDR2 is YYNGEE. The trim removed 2 bases at V and 4 bases at J, leaving 5 bases unmatched. In nucleotides, the CDR3 is TGTGCCAGCAGCGTCGCGGGGGGCGGGTACAATGAGCAGTTCTTC. Its protein is CASSVAGGGYNEQFF.

The V call is TRBV13, the J call TRBJ2-5; D gene uncertain. The better agreement between TRBJ2-7 and the DNA end casts doubt on the J call. The CDR3 is made up of 15 amino acids. Germline CDR1 PRHDT, CDR2 FYEKMQ (reference sequence). The CDR3 spells CASSLTPVGTYEQYF. The CDR3 DNA sequence: TGTGCCAGCAGCCTCACGCCCGTGGGGACCTACGAGCAGTACTTC.

V usage is TRBV19 and J usage is TRBJ2-3; 10 bases match TRBD2. Germline V gives CDR1 LNHDA, CDR2 SQIVND (reference sequence). The V segment lost 5 bases and the J segment 2 bases; nucleotides outside the gene matches: 7. The CDR3 loop spans 16 amino acids. The CDR3 sequence is CASSSHTSGDTDTQYF. The CDR3 DNA sequence: TGTGCCAGTAGTTCCCATACTAGCGGGGACACAGATACGCAGTATTTT.